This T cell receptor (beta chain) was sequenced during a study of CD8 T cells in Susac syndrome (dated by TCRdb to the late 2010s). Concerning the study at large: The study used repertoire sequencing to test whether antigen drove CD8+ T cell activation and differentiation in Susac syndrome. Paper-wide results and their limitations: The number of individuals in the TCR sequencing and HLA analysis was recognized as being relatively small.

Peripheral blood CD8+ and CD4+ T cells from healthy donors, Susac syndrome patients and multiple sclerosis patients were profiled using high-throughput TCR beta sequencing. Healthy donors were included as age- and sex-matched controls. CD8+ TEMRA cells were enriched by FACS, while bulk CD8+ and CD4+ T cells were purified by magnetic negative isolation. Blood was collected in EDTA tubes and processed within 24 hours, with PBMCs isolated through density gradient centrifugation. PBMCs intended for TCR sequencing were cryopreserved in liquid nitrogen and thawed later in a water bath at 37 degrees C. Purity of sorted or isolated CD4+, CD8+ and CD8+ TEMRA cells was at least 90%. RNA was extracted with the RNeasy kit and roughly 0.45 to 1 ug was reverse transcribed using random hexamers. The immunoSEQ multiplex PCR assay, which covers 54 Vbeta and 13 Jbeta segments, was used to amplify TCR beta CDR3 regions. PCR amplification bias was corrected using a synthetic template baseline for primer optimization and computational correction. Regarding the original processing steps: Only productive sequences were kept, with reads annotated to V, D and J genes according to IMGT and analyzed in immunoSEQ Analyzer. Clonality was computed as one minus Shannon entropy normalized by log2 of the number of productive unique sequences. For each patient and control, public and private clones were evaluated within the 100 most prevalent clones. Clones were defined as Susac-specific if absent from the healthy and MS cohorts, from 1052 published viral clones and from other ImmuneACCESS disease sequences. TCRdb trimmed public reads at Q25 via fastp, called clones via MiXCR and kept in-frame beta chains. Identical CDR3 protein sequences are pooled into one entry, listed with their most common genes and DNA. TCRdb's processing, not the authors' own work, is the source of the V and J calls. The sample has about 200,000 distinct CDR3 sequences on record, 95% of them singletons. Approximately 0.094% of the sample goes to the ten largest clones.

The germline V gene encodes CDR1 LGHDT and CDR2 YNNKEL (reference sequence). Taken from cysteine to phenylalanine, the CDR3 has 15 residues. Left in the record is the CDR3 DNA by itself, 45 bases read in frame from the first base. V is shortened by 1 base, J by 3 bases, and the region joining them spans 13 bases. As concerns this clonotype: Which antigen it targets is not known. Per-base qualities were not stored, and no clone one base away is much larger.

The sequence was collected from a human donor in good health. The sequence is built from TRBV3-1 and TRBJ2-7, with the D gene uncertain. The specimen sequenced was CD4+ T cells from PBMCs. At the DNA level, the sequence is TGTGCCAGCAGCCAAGCTTACGGCAGCCACTACGAGCAGTACTTC. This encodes CASSQAYGSHYEQYF.